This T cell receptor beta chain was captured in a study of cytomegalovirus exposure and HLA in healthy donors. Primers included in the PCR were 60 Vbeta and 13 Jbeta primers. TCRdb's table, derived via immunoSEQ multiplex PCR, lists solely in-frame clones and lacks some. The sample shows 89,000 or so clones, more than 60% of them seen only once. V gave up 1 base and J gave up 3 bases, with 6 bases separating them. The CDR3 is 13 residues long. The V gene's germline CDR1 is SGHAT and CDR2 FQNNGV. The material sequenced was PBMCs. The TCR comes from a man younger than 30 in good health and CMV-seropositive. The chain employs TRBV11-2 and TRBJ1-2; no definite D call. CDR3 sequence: CASSLGSDYGYTF. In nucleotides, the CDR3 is TGTGCCAGCAGCTTAGGTAGTGACTATGGCTACACCTTC.